The source of this T cell receptor (beta chain) is a study of blood T cell repertoires in COVID-19 (dated by TCRdb to the early 2020s). Broadly, across the study: The collaborator samples originated in the United States, Italy and Spain and spanned the acute and convalescent phases of COVID-19. The material from the prospective study consisted of cDNA or gDNA derived from T cells, B-cell-depleted T cells, or PBMCs. Subjects who had been exposed to COVID-19, were actively infected with it, or had recovered from it provided the deeply sampled blood TCRbeta repertoires that made up the dataset. A de-identified subject ID, COVID-19 status, age in years and sex were almost always included in the sample metadata. Where HLA class I and class II types were available, the types were taken from metadata supplied by the sample provider, not from assay-based typing. A freely available public database, intended as a resource for researchers studying the immune response to SARS-CoV-2, is where the repertoires were released. The samples were drawn from two sources: the first 160 participants of the ongoing ImmuneRACE study, and over 1,000 subjects contributed by 6 global collaborators.

The collaborating institutions used their own protocols to collect whole blood in K2EDTA tubes. For TCRbeta analysis, collaborator samples were shipped as frozen whole blood, as isolated PBMCs, or as DNA extracted from either sample type. This clone was detected once. Its antigen specificity is not known. Base quality data are lacking; no much larger clone is found one base away. TCRbeta CDR3 regions were amplified from genomic DNA by means of the immunoSEQ Assay, a bias-controlled multiplex PCR. Regarding the original processing steps: The number of nucleated cells in each sample was estimated by amplification of reference gene primers within the assay. Sequence reads were collapsed and filtered to measure the absolute abundance of every unique TCRbeta CDR3 rearrangement. For each sample, productive Simpson clonality was calculated as the square root of Simpson's diversity index over productive rearrangements. This immuneACCESS table, as held by TCRdb, lists in-frame sequences with V and J called but not all clones. Of the missing ones, under half trace to an unresolved V gene in checked studies; the others have no known cause. V, J and clone size are those of that table, while D and trimming were read from the DNA. The sample table records about 200,000 clones; about 79% of these occur just once. About 8.9% of the sample goes to the ten largest clones.

What the authors observed across the whole study: How much clinical and demographic metadata was included differed by source and by participant, and the metadata was provided uncurated.

This clonotype was sampled from a man in his forties or fifties with active or convalescent COVID-19. Sequencing input: peripheral blood.

This receptor has the CDR3 CASSFPGRTYEQYF. At the DNA level, the sequence is TGTGCCAGCAGCTTCCCGGGTCGAACCTACGAGCAGTACTTC. The chain uses TRBV7-3 and TRBJ2-7, with the D gene too uncertain to name. The germline V gene provides CDR1 SGHTA and CDR2 FQGTGA. The CDR3 spans 14 residues, from the cysteine through the phenylalanine. The retained sequence is limited to the CDR3, 42 bases, with the frame set at the first base. V is pared back by 3 bases and J by 2 bases, with 11 bases lying between the germline termini.